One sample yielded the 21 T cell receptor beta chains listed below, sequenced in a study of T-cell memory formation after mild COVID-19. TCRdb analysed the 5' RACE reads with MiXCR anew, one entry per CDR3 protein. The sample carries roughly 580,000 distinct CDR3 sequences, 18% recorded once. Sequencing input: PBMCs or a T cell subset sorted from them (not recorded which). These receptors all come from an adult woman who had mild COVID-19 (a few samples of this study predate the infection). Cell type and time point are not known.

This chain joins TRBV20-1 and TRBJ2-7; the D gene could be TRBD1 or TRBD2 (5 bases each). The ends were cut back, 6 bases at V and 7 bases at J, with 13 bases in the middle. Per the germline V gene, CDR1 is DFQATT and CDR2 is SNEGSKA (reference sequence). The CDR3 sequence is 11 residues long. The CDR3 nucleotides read TGCAGTGCGGGGACCTCGGGTGAGCAGTACTTC. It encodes CSAGTSGEQYF.

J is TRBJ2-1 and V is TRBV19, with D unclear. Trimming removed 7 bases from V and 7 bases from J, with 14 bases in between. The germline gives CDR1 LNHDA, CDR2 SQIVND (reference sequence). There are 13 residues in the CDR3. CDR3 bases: TGTGCCAGTAAGACCCAGGCGAGAAATGAGCAGTTCTTC. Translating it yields CASKTQARNEQFF.

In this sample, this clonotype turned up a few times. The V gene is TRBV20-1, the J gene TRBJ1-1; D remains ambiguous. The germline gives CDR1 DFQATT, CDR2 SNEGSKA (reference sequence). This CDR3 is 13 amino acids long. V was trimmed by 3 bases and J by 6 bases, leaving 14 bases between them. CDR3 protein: CSASYGRRAEAFF. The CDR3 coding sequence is TGCAGTGCTAGCTACGGGAGAAGGGCTGAAGCTTTCTTT.

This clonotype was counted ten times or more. Here the CDR3 reads CASSPKTRLQETQYF. In DNA, the CDR3 is TGTGCCAGCAGCCCCAAGACTAGGCTACAAGAGACCCAGTACTTC. The chain joins TRBV7-9 to TRBJ2-5, with D perhaps TRBD2 (6 bases). Germline V gene sequence: CDR1 SEHNR, CDR2 FQNEAQ (reference sequence). Trimming left V 5 bases short and J 2 bases short, with 15 bases between. The CDR3 spans 15 residues.

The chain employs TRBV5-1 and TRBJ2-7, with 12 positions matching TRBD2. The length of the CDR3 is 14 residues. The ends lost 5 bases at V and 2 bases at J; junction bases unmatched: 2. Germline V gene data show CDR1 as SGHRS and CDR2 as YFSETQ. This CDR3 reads CASRRTSGTYEQYF. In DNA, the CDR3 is TGCGCCAGCAGGCGGACTAGCGGGACCTACGAGCAGTACTTC.

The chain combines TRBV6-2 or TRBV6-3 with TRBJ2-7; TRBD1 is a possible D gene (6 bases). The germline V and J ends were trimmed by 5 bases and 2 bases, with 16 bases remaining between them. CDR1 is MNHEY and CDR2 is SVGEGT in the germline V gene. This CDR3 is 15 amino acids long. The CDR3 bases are TGTGCCAGCAGTCCCGGCAGGGACACAACCTACGAGCAGTACTTC. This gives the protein CASSPGRDTTYEQYF.

The CDR3 nucleotides are TGTGCCAGCAGTTTGCTCGGACAGGGGGCCAAGAACACCGGGGAGCTGTTTTTT. Translation gives CASSLLGQGAKNTGELFF. The chain has TRBV27 and TRBJ2-2, with 11 bases aligning to TRBD1. The CDR3 is 18 amino acids. CDR1 is MNHEY and CDR2 is SMNVEV in the germline V gene (reference sequence). J lost 1 base, V lost 3 bases, and 7 bases had no gene match.

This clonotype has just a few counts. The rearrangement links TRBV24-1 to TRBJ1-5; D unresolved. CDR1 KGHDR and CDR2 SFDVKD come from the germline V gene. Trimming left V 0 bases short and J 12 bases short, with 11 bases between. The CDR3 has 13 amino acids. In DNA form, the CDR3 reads TGTGCCACCAGTGATTTGCTGACTGGGGTCCAGCATTTT. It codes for CATSDLLTGVQHF.

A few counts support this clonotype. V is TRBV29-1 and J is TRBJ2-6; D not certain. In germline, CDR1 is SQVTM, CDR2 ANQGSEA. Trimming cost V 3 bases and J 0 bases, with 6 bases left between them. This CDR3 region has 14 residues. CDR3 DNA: TGCAGCGTTGATGATAACTCTGGGGCCAACGTCCTGACTTTC. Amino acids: CSVDDNSGANVLTF.

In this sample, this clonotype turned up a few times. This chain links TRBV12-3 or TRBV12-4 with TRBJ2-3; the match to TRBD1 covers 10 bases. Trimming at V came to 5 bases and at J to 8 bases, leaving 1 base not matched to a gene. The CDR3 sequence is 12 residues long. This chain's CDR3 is CASSGTGATQYF. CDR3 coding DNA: TGTGCCAGCAGTGGGACAGGGGCTACGCAGTATTTT.

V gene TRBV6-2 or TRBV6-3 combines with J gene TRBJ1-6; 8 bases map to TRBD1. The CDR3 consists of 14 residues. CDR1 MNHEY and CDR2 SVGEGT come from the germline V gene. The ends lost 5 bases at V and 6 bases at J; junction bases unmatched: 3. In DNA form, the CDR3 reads TGTGCCAGCAGTCCGGGACAGGCTAATTCACCCCTCCACTTT. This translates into CASSPGQANSPLHF.

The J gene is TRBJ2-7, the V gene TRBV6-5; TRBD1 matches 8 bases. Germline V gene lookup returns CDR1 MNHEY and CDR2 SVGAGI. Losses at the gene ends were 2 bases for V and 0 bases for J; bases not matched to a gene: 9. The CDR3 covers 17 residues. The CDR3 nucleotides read TGTGCCAGCAGTTACGAATCCCGGACAGGGAGCTCCTACGAGCAGTACTTC. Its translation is CASSYESRTGSSYEQYF.

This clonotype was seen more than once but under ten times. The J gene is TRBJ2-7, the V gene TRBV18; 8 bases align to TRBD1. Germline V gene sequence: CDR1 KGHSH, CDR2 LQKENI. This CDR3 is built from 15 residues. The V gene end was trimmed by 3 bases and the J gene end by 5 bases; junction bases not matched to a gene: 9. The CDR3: CASSPSTGTGHEQYF. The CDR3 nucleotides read TGTGCCAGCTCACCTTCCACCGGGACAGGACACGAGCAGTACTTC.

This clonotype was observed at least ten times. The CDR3 reads CATGPGTHTGELFF. In DNA form, the CDR3 reads TGTGCCACCGGCCCCGGGACCCACACCGGGGAGCTGTTTTTT. This chain uses TRBV24-1 with TRBJ2-2, with D perhaps being TRBD1 or TRBD2 (5 bases each). Germline values: CDR1 KGHDR, CDR2 SFDVKD. The CDR3 totals 14 residues. Trimming cost V 9 bases and J 3 bases, with 13 bases left between them.

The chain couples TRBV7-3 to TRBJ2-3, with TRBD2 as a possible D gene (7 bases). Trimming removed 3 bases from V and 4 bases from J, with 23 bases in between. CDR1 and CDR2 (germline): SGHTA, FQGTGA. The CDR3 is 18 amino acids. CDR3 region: CASSLKRGIWGGPDTQYF. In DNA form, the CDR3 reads TGTGCCAGCAGCTTGAAGAGGGGAATTTGGGGGGGGCCAGATACGCAGTATTTT. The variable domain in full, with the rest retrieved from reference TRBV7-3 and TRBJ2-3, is GAGVSQTPSNKVTEKGKYVELRCDPISGHTALYWYRQSLGQGPEFLIYFQGTGAADDSGLPNDRFFAVRPEGSVSTLKIQRTERGDSAVYLCASSLKRGIWGGPDTQYFGPGTRLTVL.

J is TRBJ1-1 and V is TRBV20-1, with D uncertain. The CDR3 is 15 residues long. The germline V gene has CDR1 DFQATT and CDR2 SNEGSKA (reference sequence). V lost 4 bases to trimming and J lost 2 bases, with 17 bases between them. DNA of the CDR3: TGCAGTGCTACTAGCCTAGGGAGCATCAACACTGAAGCTTTCTTT. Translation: CSATSLGSINTEAFF.

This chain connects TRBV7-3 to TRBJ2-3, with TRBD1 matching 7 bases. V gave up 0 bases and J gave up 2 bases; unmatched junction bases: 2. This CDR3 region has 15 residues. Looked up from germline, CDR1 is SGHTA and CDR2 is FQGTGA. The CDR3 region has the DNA TGTGCCAGCAGCTTAACGGGACAGATCACAGATACGCAGTATTTT. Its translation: CASSLTGQITDTQYF.

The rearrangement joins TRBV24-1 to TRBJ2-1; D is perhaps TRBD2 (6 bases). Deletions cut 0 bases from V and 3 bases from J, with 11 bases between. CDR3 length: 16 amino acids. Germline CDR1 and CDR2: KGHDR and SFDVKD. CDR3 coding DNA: TGTGCCACCAGTGATTTGCAGGGAGGAAACTACAATGAGCAGTTCTTC. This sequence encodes CATSDLQGGNYNEQFF.

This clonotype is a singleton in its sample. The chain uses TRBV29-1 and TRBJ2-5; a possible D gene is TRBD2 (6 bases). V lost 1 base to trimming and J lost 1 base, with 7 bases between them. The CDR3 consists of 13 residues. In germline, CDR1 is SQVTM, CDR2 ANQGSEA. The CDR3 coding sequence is TGCAGCGTTGAAGTGGGACTCCAAGAGACCCAGTACTTC. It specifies CSVEVGLQETQYF.

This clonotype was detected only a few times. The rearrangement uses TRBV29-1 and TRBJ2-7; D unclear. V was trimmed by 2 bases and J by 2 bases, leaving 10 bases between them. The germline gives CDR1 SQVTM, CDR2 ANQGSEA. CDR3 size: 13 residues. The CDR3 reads CSVESRNTYEQYF. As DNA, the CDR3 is TGCAGCGTTGAATCGAGAAACACCTACGAGCAGTACTTC.

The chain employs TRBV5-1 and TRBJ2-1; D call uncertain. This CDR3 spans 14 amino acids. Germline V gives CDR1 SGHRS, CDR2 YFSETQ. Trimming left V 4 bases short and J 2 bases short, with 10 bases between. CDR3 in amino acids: CASSPALAYNEQFF. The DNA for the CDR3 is TGCGCCAGCAGCCCCGCGTTGGCCTACAATGAGCAGTTCTTC.